Sequencing of this T cell receptor beta chain was carried out in a study of cytomegalovirus exposure and HLA in healthy donors. Study information: Earlier work reported 100 million or so unique TCR beta sequences from 170 million or so T cells. Study-level points and caveats: A later analysis found most CMV-associated TCR beta chains apparently HLA-restricted. Earlier analysis found most TCR beta V segments productive about 90% or about 30% of the time. Indistinguishable V segments such as TRBV6-2 and TRBV6-3 were excluded.

To note about this clone: Its antigen is unknown.

V was clipped by 3 bases and J by 8 bases; unmatched bases: 11. The germline CDR1 and CDR2 sequences are LGHNA and YSLEER. The CDR3 length is 15 residues. PCR primers comprised 60 Vbeta and 13 Jbeta primers. Sequencing used immunoSEQ multiplex PCR; TCRdb keeps in-frame clones, though not all of them. The data hold more than 95,000 clones, with about four fifths observed a single time. Specimen: PBMCs. The chain uses TRBV4-3 and TRBJ2-3; 7 positions agree with TRBD1. The source of this sequence is a man aged 18 to 30 in good health and CMV-seronegative. CDR3 sequence: CASSQSTGLGGTQYF. CDR3 nucleotides: TGCGCCAGCAGCCAGTCGACAGGGCTTGGGGGTACGCAGTATTTT.